This T cell receptor (beta chain) is from a study of immune evolution from preneoplasia to lung adenocarcinoma. Germline loops: CDR1 SGHVS, CDR2 FQNEAQ. V lost 0 bases and J lost 4, with 9 bases in between. CDR3 size: 14 residues. This clone turned up a few times. Some clones are missing from TCRdb's copy, which holds only in-frame ones; the method was immunoSEQ multiplex PCR. Here the sample spans 6,000 to 9,500 clones, 55% to 80% being singletons. This clonotype was sampled from a donor aged 70 or over with lung adenocarcinoma. Some clones in this sample may be carry-over from other donors' samples. The sequenced sample consisted of FFPE lung adenocarcinoma in situ tissue. V usage is TRBV7-8 and J usage is TRBJ1-2, with a weak D call TRBD1 (5 bases). The chain's CDR3 is CASSLASRAYGYTF. Here the CDR3 DNA reads TGTGCCAGCAGCTTAGCGTCCAGGGCCTATGGCTACACCTTC.